The 22 T cell receptor beta chains below come from one sample, sequenced in a study of a mutant IDH1 vaccine in newly diagnosed glioma. The antigens for these receptors are not known. TCRdb keeps only in-frame clones here, not all; method: immunoSEQ multiplex PCR. The sample includes tens of thousands of clones, 65% of them seen just once. Stated time point: week 47, end of study. With topical imiquimod, each dose of the vaccine consisted of 300 ug of mutant IDH1 20-mer peptide. This material consisted of peripheral blood mononuclear cells (PBMCs), taken from a glioma patient whose treatment included an IDH1 peptide vaccine. These receptors all stem from a man aged 40-55 years with glioma. Some clones in this sample may be carry-over from other donors' samples.

This chain uses TRBV15 with TRBJ1-2; 9 bases line up with TRBD1. The ends lost 6 bases at V and 3 bases at J; junction bases unmatched: 2. This CDR3 has 13 amino acids. The germline V gene encodes CDR1 LNHNV and CDR2 YYDKDF (reference sequence). Here the CDR3 reads CATSTGGDYGYTF. CDR3 in DNA: TGTGCCACCAGTACAGGGGGCGACTATGGCTACACCTTC.

This rearrangement joins TRBV5-1 to TRBJ2-1; D may match TRBD1 or TRBD2 (6 bases each). Germline assignment: CDR1 SGHRS and CDR2 YFSETQ. V was cut by 3 bases and J by 7 bases, with 11 bases left in between. The CDR3 extends over 13 amino acids. The DNA for the CDR3 is TGCGCCAGCAGCTGGGGGGCCTCTAATGAGCAGTTCTTC. Its protein is CASSWGASNEQFF.

The chain uses TRBV19 and TRBJ1-5; TRBD1 might be the D (6 bases). Trimming took 3 bases from V and 6 from J, leaving 15 bases between them. Germline CDR1 reads LNHDA; CDR2 reads SQIVND (reference sequence). The CDR3 is 15 residues long. CDR3: CASSMGGGLIQPQHF. The CDR3 nucleotides are TGTGCCAGTAGTATGGGAGGGGGTCTAATTCAGCCCCAGCATTTT.

This clone is a singleton in its sample. The chain is built from TRBV9 and TRBJ2-1; 8 bases agree with TRBD1. Germline V lookup: CDR1 SGDLS, CDR2 YYNGEE. The junction had 6 bases not matched to a gene; V was cut back by 3 bases and J by 4 bases. The CDR3 is made up of 15 amino acids. This CDR3 reads CASSDRDRQYNEQFF. Here the CDR3 DNA reads TGTGCCAGCAGCGACCGGGACAGGCAGTACAATGAGCAGTTCTTC. Based on the CDR3 plus reference TRBV9 and TRBJ2-1, the full variable domain is DSGVTQTPKHLITATGQRVTLRCSPRSGDLSVYWYQQSLDQGLQFLIQYYNGEERAKGNILERFSAQQFPDLHSELNLSSLELGDSALYFCASSDRDRQYNEQFFGPGTRLTVL.

CDR3 loop: CSVEDQGSYEQYF. The CDR3 nucleotides are TGCAGCGTTGAAGACCAGGGAAGTTACGAGCAGTACTTC. This sequence joins TRBV29-1 and TRBJ2-5, with D possibly being TRBD1 (5 bases). The last part of the DNA fits TRBJ2-7 better; the J call may be wrong. Germline V CDR1 and CDR2: SQVTM, ANQGSEA. This CDR3 has 13 residues.

The CDR3: CASSPKTGELFF. The CDR3 nucleotides read TGTGCCAGCAGCCCTAAGACCGGGGAGCTGTTTTTT. The chain carries TRBV7-9 and TRBJ2-2; D uncertain. This CDR3 has 12 amino acids. The V end was cut by 5 bases, the J end by 5 bases, with 6 bases between. Per germline, CDR1 SEHNR and CDR2 FQNEAQ (reference sequence).

V gene TRBV6-5 combines with J gene TRBJ1-3; D is unresolved. Germline loops: CDR1 MNHEY, CDR2 SVGAGI. This CDR3 is 14 amino acids long. Deletions cut 6 bases from V and 0 bases from J, with 9 bases between. The DNA of the CDR3 is TGTGCCAGCAGATGGGGTAGCTCTGGAAACACCATATATTTT. Translation: CASRWGSSGNTIYF.

The chain employs TRBV5-8 and TRBJ2-7; 11 bases map to TRBD1. V lost 4 bases to trimming and J lost 0 bases; unmatched junction nucleotides: 3. The CDR3 spans 15 residues. Germline CDR1 reads SGHTS; CDR2 reads YDEGEE. CDR3 nucleotides: TGTGCCAGCAGCCAAGGGACAGGGGGCTCCTACGAGCAGTACTTC. The encoded protein is CASSQGTGGSYEQYF. The variable domain in full, completed from reference TRBV5-8 and TRBJ2-7, reads EAGVTQSPTHLIKTRGQQATLRCSPISGHTSVYWYQQALGLGLQFLLWYDEGEERNRGNFPPRFSGRQFPNYSSELNVNALELEDSALYLCASSQGTGGSYEQYFGPGTRLTVT.

The chain links TRBV5-6 to TRBJ1-6; D gene unclear. The CDR3 totals 13 residues. Germline loops: CDR1 SGHDT, CDR2 YYEEEE. V lost 4 bases and J lost 14, with 16 bases in between. This chain's CDR3 is CASSPRTGPALHF. As DNA, the CDR3 is TGTGCCAGCAGCCCTAGGACTGGTCCGGCCCTCCACTTT.

A single count supports this clone. The chain links TRBV4-1 to TRBJ2-3; no clear D gene. Germline V gene sequence: CDR1 MGHRA, CDR2 YSYEKL. The CDR3 runs to 14 residues. Between the trimmed V and J ends, which lost 3 bases and 1 base, there was a span of 8 bases. The CDR3 DNA reads TGCGCCAGCAGCCAGATGGGTGGCACAGATACGCAGTATTTT. Translation gives CASSQMGGTDTQYF.

The J gene is TRBJ1-2, the V gene TRBV30; D remains ambiguous. V was trimmed by 7 bases and J by 13 bases, leaving 25 bases between them. CDR3 length: 13 amino acids. Germline CDR1 reads GTSNPN; CDR2 reads SVGIG (reference sequence). The CDR3 reads CAYQRAVLWLGTF. CDR3 in DNA: TGTGCCTACCAACGGGCAGTTTTATGGCTAGGCACCTTC.

This clone turned up a few times. The chain carries TRBV18 and TRBJ2-2; 9 nucleotides agree with TRBD2. The CDR3 length is 15 residues. Germline CDR1 reads KGHSH; CDR2 reads LQKENI. Losses at the gene ends were 2 bases for V and 4 bases for J; bases not matched to a gene: 2. The DNA for the CDR3 is TGTGCCAGCTCACCATTACTAGCGGGCACCGGGGAGCTGTTTTTT. This gives the protein CASSPLLAGTGELFF.

J is TRBJ2-1 and V is TRBV7-9, with D hard to call. Trimming took off 2 bases at V and 8 bases at J, with 10 bases between the two ends. The CDR3 contains 13 residues. CDR1 is SEHNR and CDR2 is FQNEAQ in the germline V gene (reference sequence). The CDR3 bases are TGTGCCAGCAGCTTATACCAGCAGGATGAGCAGTTCTTC. This encodes CASSLYQQDEQFF.

The V call is TRBV29-1, the J call TRBJ2-1, with no clear D. The ends were cut back, 1 base at V and 8 bases at J, with 6 bases in the middle. The CDR3 consists of 11 residues. Germline CDR1 and CDR2: SQVTM and ANQGSEA. The CDR3 protein is CSVEANHEQFF. The CDR3 DNA sequence: TGCAGCGTTGAAGCCAACCATGAGCAGTTCTTC.

V usage is TRBV25-1 and J usage is TRBJ2-3, with 9 bases that match TRBD2. The germline CDR1 and CDR2 sequences are MGHDK and SYGVNS. The CDR3 has 16 residues. V shed 0 bases, J shed 5 bases, and the junction held 6 bases outside the gene matches. CDR3 bases: TGTGCCAGCAGTGAATATGGCGGGGGGGCGATAGATACGCAGTATTTT. The encoded protein is CASSEYGGGAIDTQYF.

J is TRBJ1-6 and V is TRBV6-8, with D perhaps TRBD1 (5 bases). The V end lost 10 bases, the J end lost 0 bases, and 16 bases lay between the germline ends. The CDR3 contains 16 residues. Germline-derived CDR1 and CDR2 are MNHGY and SAAAGT. The CDR3 bases are TGTGCCACTCAGCAGGGATGGAGCTCCTATAATTCACCCCTCCACTTT. It is translated as CATQQGWSSYNSPLHF.

V gene TRBV27 combines with J gene TRBJ2-1, with D maybe TRBD2 (6 bases). With 3 bases removed from V and 3 bases from J, the gap between germline ends came to 9 bases. Germline CDR1 and CDR2: MNHEY and SMNVEV (reference sequence). This CDR3 contains 14 residues. CDR3 in DNA: TGTGCCAGCAGTTTGGGAGGAGTCTACAATGAGCAGTTCTTC. This sequence encodes CASSLGGVYNEQFF.

V is TRBV19 and J is TRBJ1-1, with D unresolved. The germline gives CDR1 LNHDA, CDR2 SQIVND (reference sequence). V lost 5 bases to trimming and J lost 1 base, with 11 bases between them. The CDR3 covers 14 residues. The CDR3 DNA reads TGTGCCAGTAGTCCACTAACAGAGAACACTGAAGCTTTCTTT. Protein: CASSPLTENTEAFF.

This clone showed up just a few times. This sequence joins TRBV5-1 and TRBJ2-1; possible D gene TRBD2, 7 bases. V dropped 4 bases and J dropped 4 bases, with 15 bases sitting between them. Germline CDR1 and CDR2: SGHRS and YFSETQ. CDR3 length equals 15 residues. Here the CDR3 reads CASSRAEGGYNEQFF. The DNA for the CDR3 is TGCGCCAGCAGCAGGGCGGAGGGGGGGTACAATGAGCAGTTCTTC.

A few counts support this clone. V gene TRBV5-1 combines with J gene TRBJ2-7; the D is unclear. V was shortened by 4 bases and J by 4 bases, with 21 bases between the two germline ends. This CDR3 is 16 amino acids long. Germline loops: CDR1 SGHRS, CDR2 YFSETQ. In DNA form, the CDR3 reads TGCGCCAGCAGCATCCATCCAATCTCGAGCGTTTACGAGCAGTACTTC. Encoded protein: CASSIHPISSVYEQYF.

This clone has just a few counts. This chain connects TRBV7-6 to TRBJ2-7, with D uncertain. Per germline, CDR1 SGHVS and CDR2 FNYEAQ. This CDR3 has 13 residues. With 3 bases removed from V and 1 base from J, the gap between germline ends came to 7 bases. The CDR3 DNA follows: TGTGCCAGCAGCTTCGAGCTTTCCTACGAGCAGTACTTC. It is translated as CASSFELSYEQYF.

The chain couples TRBV6-5 to TRBJ2-2; D may be TRBD1 or TRBD2 (5 bases each). V shed 2 bases and J shed 4 bases, with 8 bases lying between them. The CDR3 is 14 residues long. CDR1 MNHEY and CDR2 SVGAGI come from the germline V gene. The CDR3 sequence: CASSYDGATGELFF. CDR3 sequence (DNA): TGTGCCAGCAGTTACGACGGGGCCACCGGGGAGCTGTTTTTT.